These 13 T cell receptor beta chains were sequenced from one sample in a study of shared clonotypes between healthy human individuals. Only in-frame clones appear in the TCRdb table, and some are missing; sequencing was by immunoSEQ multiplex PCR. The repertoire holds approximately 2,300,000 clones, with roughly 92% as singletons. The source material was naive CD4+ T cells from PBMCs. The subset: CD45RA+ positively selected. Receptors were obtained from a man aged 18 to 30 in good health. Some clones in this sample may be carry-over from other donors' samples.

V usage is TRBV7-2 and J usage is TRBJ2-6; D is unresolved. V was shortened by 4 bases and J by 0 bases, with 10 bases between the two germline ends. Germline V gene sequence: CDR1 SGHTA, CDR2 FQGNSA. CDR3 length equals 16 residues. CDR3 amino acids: CASSSQRSSGANVLTF. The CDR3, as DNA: TGTGCCAGCAGCTCCCAAAGATCCTCTGGGGCCAACGTCCTGACTTTC.

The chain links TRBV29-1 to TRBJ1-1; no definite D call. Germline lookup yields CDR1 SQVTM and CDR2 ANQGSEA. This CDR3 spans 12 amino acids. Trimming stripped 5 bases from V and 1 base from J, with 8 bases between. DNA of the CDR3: TGCAGCGTTTGTATATGGAACACTGAAGCTTTCTTT. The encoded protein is CSVCIWNTEAFF. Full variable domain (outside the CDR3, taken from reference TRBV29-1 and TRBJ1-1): SAVISQKPSRDICQRGTSLTIQCQVDSQVTMMFWYRQQPGQSLTLIATANQGSEATYESGFVIDKFPISRPNLTFSTLTVSNMSPEDSSIYLCSVCIWNTEAFFGQGTRLTVV.

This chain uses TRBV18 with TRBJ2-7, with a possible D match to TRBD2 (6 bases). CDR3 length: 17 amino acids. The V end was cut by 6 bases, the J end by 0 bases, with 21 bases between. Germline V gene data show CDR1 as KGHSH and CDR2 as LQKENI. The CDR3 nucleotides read TGTGCCAGCTCTGCGGCACCTAGGAGCGGGCGCTCCTACGAGCAGTACTTC. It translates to CASSAAPRSGRSYEQYF.

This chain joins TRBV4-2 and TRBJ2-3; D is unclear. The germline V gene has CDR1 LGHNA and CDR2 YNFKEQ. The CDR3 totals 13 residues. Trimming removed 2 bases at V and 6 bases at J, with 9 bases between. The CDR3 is CASSQSVRDTQYF. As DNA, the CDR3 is TGTGCCAGCAGCCAAAGTGTACGGGATACGCAGTATTTT.

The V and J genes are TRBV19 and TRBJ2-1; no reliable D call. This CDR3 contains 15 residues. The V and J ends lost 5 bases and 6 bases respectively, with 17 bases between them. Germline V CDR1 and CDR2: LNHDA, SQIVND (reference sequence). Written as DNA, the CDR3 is TGTGCCAGTAGTGCCCCCGGGCGGTCGGGCAATGAGCAGTTCTTC. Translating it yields CASSAPGRSGNEQFF.

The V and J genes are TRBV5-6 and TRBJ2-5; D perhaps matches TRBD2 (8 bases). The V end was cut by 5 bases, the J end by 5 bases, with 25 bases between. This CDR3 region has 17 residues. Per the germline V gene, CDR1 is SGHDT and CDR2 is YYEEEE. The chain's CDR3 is CASRGGGAAGAWETQYF. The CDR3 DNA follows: TGTGCCAGCAGAGGGGGCGGGGCAGCGGGAGCTTGGGAGACCCAGTACTTC.

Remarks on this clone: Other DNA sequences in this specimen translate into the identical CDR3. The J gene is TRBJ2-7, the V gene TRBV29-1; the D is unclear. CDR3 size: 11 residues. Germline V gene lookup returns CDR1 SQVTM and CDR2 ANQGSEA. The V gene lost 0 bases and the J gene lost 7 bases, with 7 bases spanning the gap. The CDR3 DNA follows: TGCAGCGTTGAAGATCCCGGGGAGCAGTACTTC. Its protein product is CSVEDPGEQYF.

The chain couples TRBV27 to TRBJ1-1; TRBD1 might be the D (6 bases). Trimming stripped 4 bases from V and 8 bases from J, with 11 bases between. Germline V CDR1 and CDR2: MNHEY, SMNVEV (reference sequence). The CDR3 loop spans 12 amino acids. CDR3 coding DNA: TGTGCCAGCAGTTCACAGGGTCACGAAGCTTTCTTT. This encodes CASSSQGHEAFF.

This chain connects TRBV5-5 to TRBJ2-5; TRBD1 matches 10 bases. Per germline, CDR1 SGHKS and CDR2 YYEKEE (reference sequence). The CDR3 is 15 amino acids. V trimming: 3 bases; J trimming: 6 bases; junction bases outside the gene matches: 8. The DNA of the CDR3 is TGTGCCAGCAGCTCCCAGGGGACAGGGGACAAGACCCAGTACTTC. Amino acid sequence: CASSSQGTGDKTQYF.

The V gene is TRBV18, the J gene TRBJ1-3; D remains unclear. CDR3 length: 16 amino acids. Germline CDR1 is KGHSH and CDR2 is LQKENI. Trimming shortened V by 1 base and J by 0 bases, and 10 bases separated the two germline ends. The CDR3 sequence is CASSPQQTFSGNTIYF. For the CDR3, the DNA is TGTGCCAGCTCACCACAGCAAACCTTCTCTGGAAACACCATATATTTT.

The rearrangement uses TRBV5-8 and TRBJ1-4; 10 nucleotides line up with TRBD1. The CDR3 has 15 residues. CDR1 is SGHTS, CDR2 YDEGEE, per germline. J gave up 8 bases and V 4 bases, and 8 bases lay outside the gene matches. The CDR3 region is CASSGQGEPQEKLFF. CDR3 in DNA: TGTGCCAGCAGCGGACAGGGGGAGCCTCAGGAAAAACTGTTTTTT.

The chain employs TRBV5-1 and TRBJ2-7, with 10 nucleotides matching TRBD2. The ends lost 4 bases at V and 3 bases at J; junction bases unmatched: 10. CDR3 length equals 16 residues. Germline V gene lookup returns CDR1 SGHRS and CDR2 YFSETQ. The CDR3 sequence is CASSRDLRTSGYEQYF. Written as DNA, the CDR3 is TGCGCCAGCAGCCGGGACCTCCGGACTAGCGGCTACGAGCAGTACTTC.

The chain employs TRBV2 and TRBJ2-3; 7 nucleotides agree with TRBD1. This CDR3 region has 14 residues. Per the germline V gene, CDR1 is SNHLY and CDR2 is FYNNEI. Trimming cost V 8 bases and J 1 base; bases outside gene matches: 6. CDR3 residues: CASQRQGRTDTQYF. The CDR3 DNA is TGTGCCAGCCAAAGACAGGGACGCACAGATACGCAGTATTTT.